This T cell receptor beta chain stems from a study of cytomegalovirus exposure and HLA in healthy donors. Study results and limitations: In the 120 or so validation repertoires, about 94% of cluster scores exceeded 0, per a later analysis.

Turning to this clone: Antigen specificity is unknown.

Repertoires were generated with immunoSEQ multiplex PCR, while TCRdb's copy carries only in-frame clones and drops some. Of 180,000 or so clones in the sample, approximately 90% were seen once. Germline CDR1 reads SGHDT; CDR2 reads YYEEEE. Trimming removed 4 bases from V and 5 bases from J; junction bases left unmatched: 3. The CDR3 contains 15 residues. The sequencing input was PBMCs. The rearrangement links TRBV5-6 to TRBJ2-2, with 12 bases fitting TRBD2. The TCR was taken from a woman in her 30s in good health and CMV-seronegative. The CDR3, as DNA: TGTGCCAGCAGCCCCGGACTAGCGGGGACCGGGGAGCTGTTTTTT. This translates into CASSPGLAGTGELFF. Based on the CDR3 plus reference TRBV5-6 and TRBJ2-2, the full variable domain is DAGVTQSPTHLIKTRGQQVTLRCSPKSGHDTVSWYQQALGQGPQFIFQYYEEEERQRGNFPDRFSGHQFPNYSSELNVNALLLGDSALYLCASSPGLAGTGELFFGEGSRLTVL.